The present entry profiles one T cell receptor (beta chain) with its context. Its antigen is unknown. The data belong to a study of T cells in narcolepsy. Study background: Enrolled donors included narcolepsy type 1 or type 2 patients and healthy controls.

General observations from the study: Autoreactive clonotypes reportedly recurred in blood of same and different patients, not controls. Autoreactive HCRT-specific and TRIB2-specific clonotypes were marked in same-patient CSF-versus-blood CD4+ comparisons. In some patient and control memory CD4+ samples, autoreactive clones were absent.

V was cut by 10 bases and J by 3 bases, with 13 bases left in between. CDR1 and CDR2 from the germline V gene are LNHDA and SQIVND (reference sequence). The length of the CDR3 is 13 residues. The data were produced by immunoSEQ multiplex PCR, yet TCRdb's version contains in-frame clones alone and is incomplete. The sample has roughly 38,000 clones, approximately 85% seen once. Input material: CD45RA- memory CD4+ T cells from PBMCs. The chain uses TRBV19 and TRBJ2-1; possible D gene TRBD2, 5 bases. The sequence was obtained from a human donor with narcolepsy. The CDR3 loop is CATTLSGYNEQFF. In DNA, the CDR3 is TGTGCCACCACCCTCAGCGGCTACAATGAGCAGTTCTTC.